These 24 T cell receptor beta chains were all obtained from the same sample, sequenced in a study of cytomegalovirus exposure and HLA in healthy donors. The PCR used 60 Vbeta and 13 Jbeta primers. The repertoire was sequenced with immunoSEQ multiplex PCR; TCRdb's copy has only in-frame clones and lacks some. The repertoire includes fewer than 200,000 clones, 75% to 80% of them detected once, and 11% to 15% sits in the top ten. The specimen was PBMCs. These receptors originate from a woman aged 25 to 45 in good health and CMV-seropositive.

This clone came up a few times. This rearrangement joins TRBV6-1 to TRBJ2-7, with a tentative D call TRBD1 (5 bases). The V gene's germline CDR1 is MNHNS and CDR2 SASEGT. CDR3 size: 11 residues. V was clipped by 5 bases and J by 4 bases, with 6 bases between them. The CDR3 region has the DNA TGTGCCAGCAGTTACAGGTACGAGCAGTACTTC. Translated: CASSYRYEQYF.

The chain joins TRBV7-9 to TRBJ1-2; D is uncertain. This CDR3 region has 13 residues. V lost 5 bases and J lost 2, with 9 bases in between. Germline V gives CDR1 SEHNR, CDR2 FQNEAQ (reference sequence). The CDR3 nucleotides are TGTGCCAGCAGCGCGCGAGAAAACTATGGCTACACCTTC. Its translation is CASSARENYGYTF. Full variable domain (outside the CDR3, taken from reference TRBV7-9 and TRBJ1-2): DTGVSQNPRHKITKRGQNVTFRCDPISEHNRLYWYRQTLGQGPEFLTYFQNEAQLEKSRLLSDRFSAERPKGSFSTLEIQRTEQGDSAMYLCASSARENYGYTFGSGTRLTVV.

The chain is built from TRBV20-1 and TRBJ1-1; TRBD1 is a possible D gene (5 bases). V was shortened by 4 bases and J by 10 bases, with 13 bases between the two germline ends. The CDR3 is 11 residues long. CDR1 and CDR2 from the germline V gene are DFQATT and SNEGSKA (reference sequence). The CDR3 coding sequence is TGCAGTGCTATGTGGGGGGGACGAGCTTTCTTT. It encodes CSAMWGGRAFF.

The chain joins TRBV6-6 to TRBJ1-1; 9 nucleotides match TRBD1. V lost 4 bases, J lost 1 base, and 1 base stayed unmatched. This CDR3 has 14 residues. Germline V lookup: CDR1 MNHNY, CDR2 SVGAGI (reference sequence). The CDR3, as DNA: TGTGCCAGCAGTTGGGACAGGGAGAACACTGAAGCTTTCTTT. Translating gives CASSWDRENTEAFF.

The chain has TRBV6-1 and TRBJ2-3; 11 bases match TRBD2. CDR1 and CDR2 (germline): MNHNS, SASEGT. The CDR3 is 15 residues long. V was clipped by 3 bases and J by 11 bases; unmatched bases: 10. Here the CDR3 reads CASSDSGGARPGQYF. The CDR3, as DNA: TGTGCCAGCAGTGATAGCGGGGGGGCTCGACCGGGGCAGTATTTT.

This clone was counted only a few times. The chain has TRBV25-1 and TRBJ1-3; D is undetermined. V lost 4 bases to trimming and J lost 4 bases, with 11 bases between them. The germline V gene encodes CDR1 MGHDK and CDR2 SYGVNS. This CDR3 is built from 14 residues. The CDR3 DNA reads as TGTGCCAGCAGTGTCGGGTGGGAGGGAAACACCATATATTTT. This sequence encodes CASSVGWEGNTIYF.

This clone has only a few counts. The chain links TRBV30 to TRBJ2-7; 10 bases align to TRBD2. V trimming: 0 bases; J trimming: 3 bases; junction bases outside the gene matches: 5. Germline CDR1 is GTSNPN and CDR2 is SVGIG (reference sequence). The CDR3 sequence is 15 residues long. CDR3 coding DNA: TGTGCCTGGAGTGTTAGCCTAGCGGGGGTCTACGAGCAGTACTTC. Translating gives CAWSVSLAGVYEQYF.

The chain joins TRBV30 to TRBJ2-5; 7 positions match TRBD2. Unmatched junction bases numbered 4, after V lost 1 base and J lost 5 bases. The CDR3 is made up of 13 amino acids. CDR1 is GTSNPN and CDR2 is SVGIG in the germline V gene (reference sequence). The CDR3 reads CAWSGREGETQYF. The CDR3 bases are TGTGCCTGGAGTGGGAGGGAGGGGGAGACCCAGTACTTC.

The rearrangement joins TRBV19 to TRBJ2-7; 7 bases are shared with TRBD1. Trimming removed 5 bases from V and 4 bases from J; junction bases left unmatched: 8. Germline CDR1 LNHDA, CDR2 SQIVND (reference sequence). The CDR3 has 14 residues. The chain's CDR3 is CASSWAGTAYEQYF. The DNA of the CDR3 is TGTGCCAGTAGTTGGGCCGGGACAGCATACGAGCAGTACTTC.

The CDR3 protein is CATKASGRLSGTGELFF. CDR3 bases: TGTGCCACCAAGGCTAGCGGGAGGCTTTCGGGCACCGGGGAGCTGTTTTTT. The V and J genes are TRBV5-3 and TRBJ2-2, with TRBD2 identical over 11 bases. TRBV5-3 belongs to the ORF category, with a function that is uncertain. The CDR3 is 17 amino acids. J lost 4 bases, V lost 9 bases, and 14 bases had no gene match.

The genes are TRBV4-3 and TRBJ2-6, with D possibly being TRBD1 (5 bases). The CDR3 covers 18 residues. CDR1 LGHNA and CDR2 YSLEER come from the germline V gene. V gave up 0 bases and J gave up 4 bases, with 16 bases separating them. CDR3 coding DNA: TGCGCCAGCAGCCAAGATGTATTGGGGCCCGGGGGGGCCAACGTCCTGACTTTC. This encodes CASSQDVLGPGGANVLTF.

The CDR3 region has the DNA TGTGCCAGCAGCCAAGACGGGACAGGGGCAAATAATTCACCCCTCCACTTT. It is translated as CASSQDGTGANNSPLHF. The chain uses TRBV14 and TRBJ1-6; 10 positions agree with TRBD1. The CDR3 has 17 residues. CDR1 and CDR2 from the germline V gene are SGHDN and FVKESK. The J segment lost 5 bases and the V segment lost 0 bases, leaving 4 bases of the junction unmatched.

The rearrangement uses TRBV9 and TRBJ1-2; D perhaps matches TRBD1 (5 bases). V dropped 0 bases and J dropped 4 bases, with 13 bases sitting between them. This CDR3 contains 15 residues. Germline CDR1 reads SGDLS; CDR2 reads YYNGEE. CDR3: CASSVEGGGGYGYTF. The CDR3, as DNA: TGTGCCAGCAGCGTAGAGGGCGGGGGGGGCTATGGCTACACCTTC.

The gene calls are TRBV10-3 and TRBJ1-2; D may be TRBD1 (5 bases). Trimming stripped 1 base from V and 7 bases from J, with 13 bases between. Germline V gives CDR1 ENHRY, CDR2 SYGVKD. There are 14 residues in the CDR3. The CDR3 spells CAISEYRLGGGYTF. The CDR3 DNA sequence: TGTGCCATCAGTGAGTACAGGTTGGGAGGTGGCTACACCTTC.

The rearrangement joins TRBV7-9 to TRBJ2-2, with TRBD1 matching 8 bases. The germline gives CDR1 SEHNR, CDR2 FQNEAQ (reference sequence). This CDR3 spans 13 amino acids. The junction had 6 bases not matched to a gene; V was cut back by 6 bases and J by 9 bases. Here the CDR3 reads CASRGQGRRELFF. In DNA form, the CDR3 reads TGTGCCAGCAGAGGACAGGGCCGAAGGGAGCTGTTTTTT. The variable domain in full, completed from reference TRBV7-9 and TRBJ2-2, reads DTGVSQNPRHKITKRGQNVTFRCDPISEHNRLYWYRQTLGQGPEFLTYFQNEAQLEKSRLLSDRFSAERPKGSFSTLEIQRTEQGDSAMYLCASRGQGRRELFFGEGSRLTVL.

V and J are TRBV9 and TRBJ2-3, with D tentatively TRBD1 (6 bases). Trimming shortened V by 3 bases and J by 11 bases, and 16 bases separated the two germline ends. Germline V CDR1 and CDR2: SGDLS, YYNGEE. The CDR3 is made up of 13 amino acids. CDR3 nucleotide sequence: TGTGCCAGCAGCGAGTTGGGGGCTAAGAGGCAGTATTTT. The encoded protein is CASSELGAKRQYF.

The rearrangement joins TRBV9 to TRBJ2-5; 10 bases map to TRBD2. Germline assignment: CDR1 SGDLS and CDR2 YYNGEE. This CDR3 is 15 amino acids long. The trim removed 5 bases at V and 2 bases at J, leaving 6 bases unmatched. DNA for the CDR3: TGTGCCAGCAGTGGGGCTAGCGGGGGACAAGAGACCCAGTACTTC. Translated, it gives CASSGASGGQETQYF.

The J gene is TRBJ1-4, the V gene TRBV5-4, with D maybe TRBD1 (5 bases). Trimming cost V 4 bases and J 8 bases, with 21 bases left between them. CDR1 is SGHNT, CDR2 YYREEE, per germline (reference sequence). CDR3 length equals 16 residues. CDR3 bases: TGTGCCAGCAGCAATGCCGCGGGGGAAATGGAGGAAAAACTGTTTTTT. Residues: CASSNAAGEMEEKLFF. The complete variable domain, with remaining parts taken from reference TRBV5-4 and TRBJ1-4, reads ETGVTQSPTHLIKTRGQQVTLRCSSQSGHNTVSWYQQALGQGPQFIFQYYREEENGRGNFPPRFSGLQFPNYSSELNVNALELDDSALYLCASSNAAGEMEEKLFFGSGTQLSVL.

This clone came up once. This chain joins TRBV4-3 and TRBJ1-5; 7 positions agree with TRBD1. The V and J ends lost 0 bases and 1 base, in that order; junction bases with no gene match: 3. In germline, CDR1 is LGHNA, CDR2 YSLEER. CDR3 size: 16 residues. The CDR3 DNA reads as TGCGCCAGCAGCCAAGATTGGGGACAGAGCAATCAGCCCCAGCATTTT. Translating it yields CASSQDWGQSNQPQHF.

DNA of the CDR3: TGCGCCAGCACCGGGACACCTACTAACTATGGCTACACCTTC. The encoded protein is CASTGTPTNYGYTF. The chain couples TRBV5-1 to TRBJ1-2; D is possibly TRBD1 (6 bases). This CDR3 has 14 residues. Germline CDR1 reads SGHRS; CDR2 reads YFSETQ. Trimming removed 6 bases from V and 0 bases from J, with 12 bases in between. The full variable domain, in which reference TRBV5-1 and TRBJ1-2 provide the parts outside the CDR3, is KAGVTQTPRYLIKTRGQQVTLSCSPISGHRSVSWYQQTPGQGLQFLFEYFSETQRNKGNFPGRFSGRQFSNSRSEMNVSTLELGDSALYLCASTGTPTNYGYTFGSGTRLTVV.

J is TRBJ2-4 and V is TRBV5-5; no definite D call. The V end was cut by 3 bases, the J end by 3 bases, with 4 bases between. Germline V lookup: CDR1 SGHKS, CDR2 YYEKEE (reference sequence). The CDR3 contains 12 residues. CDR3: CASSSFKNIQYF. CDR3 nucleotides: TGTGCCAGCAGCTCCTTCAAAAACATTCAGTACTTC.

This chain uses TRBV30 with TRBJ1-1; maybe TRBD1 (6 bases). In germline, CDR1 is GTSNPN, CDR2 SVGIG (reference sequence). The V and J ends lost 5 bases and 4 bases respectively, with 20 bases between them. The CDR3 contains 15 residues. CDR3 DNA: TGTGCCTGGGAAAGGGGGGGGAGGGCGACCACTGAAGCTTTCTTT. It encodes CAWERGGRATTEAFF.

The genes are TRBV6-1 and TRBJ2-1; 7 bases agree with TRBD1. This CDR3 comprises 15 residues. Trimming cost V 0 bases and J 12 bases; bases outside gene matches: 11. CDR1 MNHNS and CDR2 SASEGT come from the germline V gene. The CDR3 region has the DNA TGTGCCAGCAGTGAAGCGCGGGCAGGGGGTTTCGGGCAGTTCTTC. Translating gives CASSEARAGGFGQFF.

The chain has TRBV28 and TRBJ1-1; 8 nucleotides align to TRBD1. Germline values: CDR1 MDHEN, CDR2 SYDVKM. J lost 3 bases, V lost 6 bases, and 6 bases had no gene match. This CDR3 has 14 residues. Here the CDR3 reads CASRLDREDTEAFF. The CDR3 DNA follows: TGTGCCAGCAGGCTGGACAGGGAGGACACTGAAGCTTTCTTT.